The 21 T cell receptor beta chains given below trace back to one sample, sequenced in a study of blood T cells in healthy people across ages. Through a sample-barcoded 5' primer and a J-beta primer mix, a second PCR was run for roughly 6 to 12 cycles. MiXCR, run by TCRdb on the 5' RACE reads, gives a single entry per CDR3 protein. The sample holds about 1.8 million distinct CDR3 sequences, about 50% seen once. Sequencing was carried out using blood. The receptors originated from a middle-aged woman in good health.

This clonotype came up once. The chain carries TRBV4-3 and TRBJ2-5; D possibly corresponds to TRBD1 (6 bases). This CDR3 contains 15 residues. V was clipped by 1 base and J by 5 bases, with 14 bases between them. CDR1 and CDR2 (germline): LGHNA, YSLEER. The CDR3 DNA follows: TGCGCCAGCAGCCAAGTGGCCACAGGGTATGAGACCCAGTACTTC. It is translated as CASSQVATGYETQYF.

V and J are TRBV20-1 and TRBJ2-7; 8 nucleotides agree with TRBD1. The CDR3 is made up of 14 amino acids. The V and J ends lost 0 bases and 10 bases, in that order; junction bases with no gene match: 11. Germline loops: CDR1 DFQATT, CDR2 SNEGSKA (reference sequence). This CDR3 reads CSARDTGGIGLQYF. The CDR3 DNA follows: TGCAGTGCTAGAGACACAGGGGGAATAGGCCTTCAGTACTTC.

This clonotype was seen a few times. This chain links TRBV27 with TRBJ2-5, with D maybe TRBD2 (6 bases). Germline CDR1 reads MNHEY; CDR2 reads SMNVEV (reference sequence). The CDR3 is 16 residues long. Trimming shortened V by 0 bases and J by 2 bases, and 13 bases separated the two germline ends. The CDR3: CASSLSLRGAQETQYF. CDR3 DNA sequence: TGTGCCAGCAGTTTATCCTTGCGGGGTGCACAAGAGACCCAGTACTTC.

Details on this clonotype: At one end the junction does not follow the germline gene, possibly because of a read error. The V and J genes are TRBV11-3 and TRBJ2-1; TRBD1 aligns across 8 bases. Germline CDR1 is SGHNT and CDR2 is YENEEA. CDR3 length equals 13 residues. In DNA form, the CDR3 reads TGTGCCAGCAGCTTGACCGGGACAGGCCCACAGTTATTC. Its protein is CASSLTGTGPQLF.

This clonotype was detected only once. The J gene is TRBJ2-3, the V gene TRBV20-1; D might be TRBD2 (6 bases). The V end was cut by 3 bases, the J end by 7 bases, with 20 bases between. Germline V CDR1 and CDR2: DFQATT, SNEGSKA (reference sequence). The CDR3 loop spans 15 amino acids. CDR3 amino acids: CSARDHGGTVNTQYF. DNA of the CDR3: TGCAGTGCTAGGGATCACGGGGGTACTGTGAATACGCAGTATTTT.

V and J are TRBV5-1 and TRBJ2-5, with TRBD1 identical over 10 bases. Trimming removed 4 bases from V and 2 bases from J; junction bases left unmatched: 11. The CDR3 totals 17 residues. Germline loops: CDR1 SGHRS, CDR2 YFSETQ. The CDR3 protein is CASSPGLDRGRQETQYF. DNA for the CDR3: TGCGCCAGCAGCCCGGGCCTCGACAGGGGGCGTCAAGAGACCCAGTACTTC.

The V and J genes are TRBV5-1 and TRBJ2-4, with 10 positions matching TRBD2. V dropped 0 bases and J dropped 3; count of bases not matched to a gene: 3. CDR3 length: 16 amino acids. The germline gives CDR1 SGHRS, CDR2 YFSETQ. CDR3 bases: TGCGCCAGCAGCTTGGTACTAGCGGGGATCAAAAACATTCAGTACTTC. Translating gives CASSLVLAGIKNIQYF.

This clonotype was recorded a few times. The chain recombines TRBV7-2 with TRBJ1-4; TRBD1 aligns across 7 bases. CDR1 SGHTA and CDR2 FQGNSA come from the germline V gene. J was trimmed by 8 bases and V by 5 bases; bases with no gene match: 23. This CDR3 has 19 amino acids. CDR3 sequence (DNA): TGTGCCAGCAGCCCCAGGGGGGGCGTTGGTATCTCTTCTTTCGAAAAACTGTTTTTT. This sequence encodes CASSPRGGVGISSFEKLFF.

V gene TRBV7-9 combines with J gene TRBJ2-5, with D perhaps TRBD1 (6 bases). In germline, CDR1 is SEHNR, CDR2 FQNEAQ (reference sequence). V was cut by 3 bases and J by 3 bases, with 17 bases left in between. This CDR3 is built from 16 residues. The CDR3 is CASSLARAGEKETQYF. The CDR3 DNA follows: TGTGCCAGCAGCTTGGCCCGGGCAGGGGAGAAAGAGACCCAGTACTTC. The full variable domain, its missing parts supplied by reference TRBV7-9 and TRBJ2-5, is DTGVSQNPRHKITKRGQNVTFRCDPISEHNRLYWYRQTLGQGPEFLTYFQNEAQLEKSRLLSDRFSAERPKGSFSTLEIQRTEQGDSAMYLCASSLARAGEKETQYFGPGTRLLVL.

The chain carries TRBV6-2 or TRBV6-3 and TRBJ2-3; no clear D gene. CDR3 length equals 14 residues. V lost 0 bases to trimming and J lost 3 bases, with 7 bases between them. Germline-derived CDR1 and CDR2 are MNHEY and SVGEGT. CDR3 in DNA: TGTGCCAGCAGTTACTCGATGTTGACAGATACGCAGTATTTT. This sequence encodes CASSYSMLTDTQYF.

V is TRBV12-3 or TRBV12-4 and J is TRBJ2-3; D not resolved. CDR3 length: 16 amino acids. Trimming shortened V by 5 bases and J by 6 bases, and 21 bases separated the two germline ends. This CDR3 reads CASSPQAPTRPDTQYF. CDR3 nucleotide sequence: TGTGCCAGCAGTCCCCAGGCCCCTACTCGCCCTGATACGCAGTATTTT.

This clonotype turned up a few times. The chain joins TRBV11-2 to TRBJ2-7; 8 nucleotides match TRBD2. This CDR3 spans 13 amino acids. V gave up 7 bases and J gave up 6 bases; unmatched junction bases: 8. Germline V lookup: CDR1 SGHAT, CDR2 FQNNGV. The CDR3 nucleotides are TGTGCCAGCATCGGGGGGGCCCTCCTCGAGCAGTACTTC. The encoded protein is CASIGGALLEQYF.

A few counts support this clonotype. The chain recombines TRBV28 with TRBJ2-5, with D unclear. The CDR3 has 16 residues. Between the trimmed V and J ends, which lost 6 bases and 4 bases, there was a span of 21 bases. Germline V lookup: CDR1 MDHEN, CDR2 SYDVKM. The CDR3 region has the DNA TGTGCCAGCAGGGCCCCGGGTTTTGTTCGGTCAGAGACCCAGTACTTC. Amino acid sequence: CASRAPGFVRSETQYF.

A few counts support this clonotype. The chain links TRBV3-1 to TRBJ2-5; possibly TRBD1 for D (6 bases). CDR3 size: 15 residues. The germline V gene encodes CDR1 LGHDT and CDR2 YNNKEL (reference sequence). Trimming removed 1 base at V and 5 bases at J, with 14 bases between. The CDR3 protein is CASSQGTVPRETQYF. The CDR3, as DNA: TGTGCCAGCAGCCAAGGGACAGTCCCTCGGGAGACCCAGTACTTC.

The chain recombines TRBV3-1 with TRBJ2-1; tentatively, D is TRBD1 or TRBD2 (6 bases each). The CDR3 is 16 amino acids. V shed 4 bases and J shed 4 bases, with 17 bases lying between them. Germline V CDR1 and CDR2: LGHDT, YNNKEL (reference sequence). CDR3: CASSRGAEYRYNEQFF. The CDR3 region has the DNA TGTGCCAGCAGCCGGGGGGCAGAATATAGGTACAATGAGCAGTTCTTC.

As DNA, the CDR3 is TGCAGTGCTAGGCAGGGACAGGGTTTCGCTGAGCAGTTCTTC. This translates into CSARQGQGFAEQFF. The chain has TRBV20-1 and TRBJ2-1; 9 bases are shared with TRBD1. The CDR3 covers 14 residues. The J segment lost 9 bases and the V segment lost 3 bases, leaving 9 bases of the junction unmatched. Germline V gene data show CDR1 as DFQATT and CDR2 as SNEGSKA (reference sequence).

Worth noting for this clonotype: Its ends do not fully match the called genes, so a read error is possible. J is TRBJ2-1 and V is TRBV9, with 7 bases identical to TRBD2. CDR1 SGDLS and CDR2 YYNGEE come from the germline V gene. CDR3 length: 15 amino acids. In DNA form, the CDR3 reads TGTGCCAGCAGCCCCGCTAGCGGACCGTACAATGAGCGGTTCTTC. This translates into CASSPASGPYNERFF.

V usage is TRBV4-2 and J usage is TRBJ1-4; 9 nucleotides match TRBD1. Germline V gene data show CDR1 as LGHNA and CDR2 as YNFKEQ. The CDR3 loop spans 18 amino acids. V dropped 3 bases and J dropped 0; count of bases not matched to a gene: 8. Here the CDR3 reads CASSHPDRGVATNEKLFF. The CDR3 nucleotides are TGTGCCAGCAGCCATCCGGACAGGGGCGTTGCAACTAATGAAAAACTGTTTTTT.

V gene TRBV29-1 combines with J gene TRBJ2-5, with D hard to call. Trimming pared 2 bases from V and 5 bases from J, leaving 3 bases between. Germline V lookup: CDR1 SQVTM, CDR2 ANQGSEA. This CDR3 contains 10 residues. Here the CDR3 reads CSVEFETQYF. The CDR3 DNA is TGCAGCGTTGAATTCGAGACCCAGTACTTC.

The chain links TRBV28 to TRBJ2-5; D might be TRBD1 or TRBD2, each matching 6 bases. The length of the CDR3 is 17 residues. Trimming shortened V by 8 bases and J by 11 bases, and 33 bases separated the two germline ends. CDR1 is MDHEN, CDR2 SYDVKM, per germline. The CDR3 DNA follows: TGTGCCAGCTGTGGCCCAATAAACTGGGACAAGGAGGGTGAGCAGTACTTC. This gives the protein CASCGPINWDKEGEQYF. The full variable domain, rest sourced from reference TRBV28 and TRBJ2-5, is DVKVTQSSRYLVKRTGEKVFLECVQDMDHENMFWYRQDPGLGLRLIYFSYDVKMKEKGDIPEGYSVSREKKERFSLILESASTNQTSMYLCASCGPINWDKEGEQYFGPGTRLLVL.

About this clonotype itself: A read error is possible here, since a much larger clone lies one base away. The J gene is TRBJ2-5, the V gene TRBV2, with D possibly matching TRBD1 (6 bases). CDR1 and CDR2 from the germline V gene are SNHLY and FYNNEI. The V end lost 2 bases, the J end lost 11 bases, and 18 bases lay between the germline ends. CDR3 length equals 14 residues. CDR3 sequence: CASSEQGPSNEQYF. CDR3 nucleotides: TGTGCCAGCAGTGAACAGGGGCCCTCCAATGAGCAGTACTTC.